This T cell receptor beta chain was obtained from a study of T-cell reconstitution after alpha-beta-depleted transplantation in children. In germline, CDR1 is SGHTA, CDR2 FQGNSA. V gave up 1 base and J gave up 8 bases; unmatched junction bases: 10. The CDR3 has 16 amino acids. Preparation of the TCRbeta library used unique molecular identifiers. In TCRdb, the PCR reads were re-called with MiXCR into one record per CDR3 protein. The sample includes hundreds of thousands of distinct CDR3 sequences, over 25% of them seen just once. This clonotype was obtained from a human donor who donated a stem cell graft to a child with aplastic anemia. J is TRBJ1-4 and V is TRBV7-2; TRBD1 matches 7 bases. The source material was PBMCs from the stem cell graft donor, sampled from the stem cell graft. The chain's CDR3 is CASSLGQGMKVEKLFF. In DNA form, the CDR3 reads TGTGCCAGCAGCTTAGGACAGGGAATGAAGGTCGAAAAACTGTTTTTT.